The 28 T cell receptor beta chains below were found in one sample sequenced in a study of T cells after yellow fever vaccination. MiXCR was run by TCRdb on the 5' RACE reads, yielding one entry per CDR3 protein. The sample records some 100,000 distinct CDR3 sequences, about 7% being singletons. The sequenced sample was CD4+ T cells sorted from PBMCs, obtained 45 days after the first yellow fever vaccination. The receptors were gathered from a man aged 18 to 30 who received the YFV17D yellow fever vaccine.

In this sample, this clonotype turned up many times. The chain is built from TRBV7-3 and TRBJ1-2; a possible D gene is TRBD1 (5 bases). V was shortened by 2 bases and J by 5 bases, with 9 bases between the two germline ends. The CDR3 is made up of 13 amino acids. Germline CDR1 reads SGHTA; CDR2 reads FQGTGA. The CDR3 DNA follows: TGTGCCAGCAGCTTAGAGAGACAGTATGGCTACACCTTC. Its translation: CASSLERQYGYTF.

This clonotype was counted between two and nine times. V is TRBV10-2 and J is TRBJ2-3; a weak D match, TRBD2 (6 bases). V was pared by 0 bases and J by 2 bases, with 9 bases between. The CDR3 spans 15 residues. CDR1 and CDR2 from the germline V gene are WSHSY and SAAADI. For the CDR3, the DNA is TGCGCCAGCAGTGAGTCCCGGGGGTACACAGATACGCAGTATTTT. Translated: CASSESRGYTDTQYF.

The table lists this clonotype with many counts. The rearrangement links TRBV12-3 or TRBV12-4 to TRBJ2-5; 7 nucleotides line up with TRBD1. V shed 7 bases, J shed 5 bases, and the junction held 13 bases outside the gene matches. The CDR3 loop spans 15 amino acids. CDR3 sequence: CASTTTLRGWETQYF. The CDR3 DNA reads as TGTGCCAGCACCACAACGCTCAGGGGGTGGGAGACCCAGTACTTC.

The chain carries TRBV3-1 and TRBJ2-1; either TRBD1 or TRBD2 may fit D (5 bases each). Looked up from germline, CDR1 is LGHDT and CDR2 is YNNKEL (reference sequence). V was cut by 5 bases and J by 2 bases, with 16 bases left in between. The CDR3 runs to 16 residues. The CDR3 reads CASSKQGTAPYNEQFF. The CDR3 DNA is TGTGCCAGCAGCAAACAAGGGACCGCCCCCTACAATGAGCAGTTCTTC.

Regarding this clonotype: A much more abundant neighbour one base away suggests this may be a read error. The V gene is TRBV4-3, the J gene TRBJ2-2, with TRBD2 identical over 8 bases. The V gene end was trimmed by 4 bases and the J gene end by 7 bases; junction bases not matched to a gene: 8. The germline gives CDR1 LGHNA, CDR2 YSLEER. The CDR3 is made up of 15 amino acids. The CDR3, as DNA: TGCGCCAGCAGCCGAGGGACTAGGGATTACGGGGAGCTGTTTTTT. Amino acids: CASSRGTRDYGELFF.

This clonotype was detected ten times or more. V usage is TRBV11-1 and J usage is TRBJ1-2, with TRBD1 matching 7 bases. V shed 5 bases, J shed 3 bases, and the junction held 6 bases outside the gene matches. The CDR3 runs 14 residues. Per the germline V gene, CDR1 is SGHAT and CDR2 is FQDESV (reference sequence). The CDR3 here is CASSQGTVDYGYTF. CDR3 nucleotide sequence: TGTGCCAGCAGCCAAGGGACAGTTGACTATGGCTACACCTTC.

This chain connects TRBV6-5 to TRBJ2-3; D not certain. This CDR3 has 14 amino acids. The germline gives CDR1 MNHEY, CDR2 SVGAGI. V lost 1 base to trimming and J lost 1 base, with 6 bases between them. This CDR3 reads CASSYWQGTDTQYF. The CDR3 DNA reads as TGTGCCAGCAGTTACTGGCAGGGCACAGATACGCAGTATTTT.

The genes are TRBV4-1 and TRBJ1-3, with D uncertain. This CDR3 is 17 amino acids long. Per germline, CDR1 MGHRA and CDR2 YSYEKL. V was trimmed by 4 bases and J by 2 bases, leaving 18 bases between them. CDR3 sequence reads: CASSRKTQDSPGNTIYF. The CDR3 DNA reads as TGCGCCAGCAGCCGTAAAACCCAGGACTCTCCTGGAAACACCATATATTTT.

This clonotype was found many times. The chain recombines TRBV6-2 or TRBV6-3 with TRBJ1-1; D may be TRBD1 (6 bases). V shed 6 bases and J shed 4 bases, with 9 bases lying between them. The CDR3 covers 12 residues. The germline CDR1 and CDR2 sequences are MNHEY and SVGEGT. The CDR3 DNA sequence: TGTGCCAGCAGGGACAGAGGCACTGAAGCTTTCTTT. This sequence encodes CASRDRGTEAFF.

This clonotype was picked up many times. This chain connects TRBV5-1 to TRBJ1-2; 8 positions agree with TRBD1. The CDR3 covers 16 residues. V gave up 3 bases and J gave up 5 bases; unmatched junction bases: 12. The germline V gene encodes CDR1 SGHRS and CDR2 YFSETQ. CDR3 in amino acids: CASSWDRTSLPYGYTF. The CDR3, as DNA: TGCGCCAGCAGCTGGGACAGGACCTCTTTGCCTTATGGCTACACCTTC.

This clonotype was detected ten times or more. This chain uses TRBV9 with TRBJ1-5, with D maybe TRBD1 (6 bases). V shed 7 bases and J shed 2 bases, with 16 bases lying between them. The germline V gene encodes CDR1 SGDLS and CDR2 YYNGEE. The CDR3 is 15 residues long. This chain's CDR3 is CASGKGGVGNQPQHF. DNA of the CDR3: TGTGCCAGCGGGAAAGGGGGGGTGGGCAATCAGCCCCAGCATTTT.

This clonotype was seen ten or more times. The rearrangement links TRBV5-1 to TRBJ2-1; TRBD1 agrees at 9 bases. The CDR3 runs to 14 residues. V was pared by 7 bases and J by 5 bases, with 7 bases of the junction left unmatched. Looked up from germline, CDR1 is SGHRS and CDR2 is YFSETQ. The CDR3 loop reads CASSRTGADNEQFF. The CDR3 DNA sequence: TGCGCCAGCTCCCGGACAGGGGCCGACAATGAGCAGTTCTTC.

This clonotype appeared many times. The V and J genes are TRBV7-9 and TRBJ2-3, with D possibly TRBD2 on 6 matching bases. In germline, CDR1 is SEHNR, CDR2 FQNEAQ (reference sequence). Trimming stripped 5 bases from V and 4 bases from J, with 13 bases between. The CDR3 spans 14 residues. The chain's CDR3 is CASSRPGSPDTQYF. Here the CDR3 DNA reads TGTGCCAGCAGCCGACCCGGGAGTCCAGATACGCAGTATTTT.

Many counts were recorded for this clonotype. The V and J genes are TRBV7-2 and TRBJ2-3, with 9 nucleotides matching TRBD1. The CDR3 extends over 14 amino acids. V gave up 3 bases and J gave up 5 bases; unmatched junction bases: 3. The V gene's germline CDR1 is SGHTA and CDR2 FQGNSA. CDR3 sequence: CASSLDRGEDTQYF. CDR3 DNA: TGTGCCAGCAGCTTGGACAGGGGAGAAGATACGCAGTATTTT.

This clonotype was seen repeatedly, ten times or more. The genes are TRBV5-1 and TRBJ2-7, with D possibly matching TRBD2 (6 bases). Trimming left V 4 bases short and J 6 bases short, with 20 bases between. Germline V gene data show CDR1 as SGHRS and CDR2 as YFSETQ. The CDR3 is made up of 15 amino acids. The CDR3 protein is CASSLGGPTTGEQYF. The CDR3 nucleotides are TGCGCCAGCAGCCTGGGGGGACCTACAACCGGCGAGCAGTACTTC.

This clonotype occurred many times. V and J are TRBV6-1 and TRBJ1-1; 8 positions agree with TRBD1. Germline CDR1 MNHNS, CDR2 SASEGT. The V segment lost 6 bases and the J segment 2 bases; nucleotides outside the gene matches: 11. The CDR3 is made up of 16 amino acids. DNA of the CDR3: TGTGCCAGCAGCCTTGCAGGGGGCGCGTTAAACACTGAAGCTTTCTTT. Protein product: CASSLAGGALNTEAFF.

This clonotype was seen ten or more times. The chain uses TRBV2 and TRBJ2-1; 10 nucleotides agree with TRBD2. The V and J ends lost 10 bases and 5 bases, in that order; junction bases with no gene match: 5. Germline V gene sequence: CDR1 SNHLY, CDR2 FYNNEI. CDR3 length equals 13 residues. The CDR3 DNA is TGTGCCACCCGGACTAGCGGTAACAATGAGCAGTTCTTC. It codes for CATRTSGNNEQFF.

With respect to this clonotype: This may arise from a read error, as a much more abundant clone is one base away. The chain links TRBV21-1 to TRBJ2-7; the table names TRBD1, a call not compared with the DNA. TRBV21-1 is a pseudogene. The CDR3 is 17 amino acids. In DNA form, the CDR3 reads TGTGCCAGCAGCAAAGCGGGTGTCAGATTCTCACGGGGGGAGCAGTACGTC. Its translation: CASSKAGVRFSRGEQYV.

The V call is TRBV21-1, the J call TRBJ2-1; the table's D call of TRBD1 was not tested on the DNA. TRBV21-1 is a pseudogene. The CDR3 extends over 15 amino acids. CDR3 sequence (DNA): TGTGCCAGCAGCAAAGAGCAGGGGGGGATCGATGAGCAGTTCTTC. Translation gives CASSKEQGGIDEQFF.

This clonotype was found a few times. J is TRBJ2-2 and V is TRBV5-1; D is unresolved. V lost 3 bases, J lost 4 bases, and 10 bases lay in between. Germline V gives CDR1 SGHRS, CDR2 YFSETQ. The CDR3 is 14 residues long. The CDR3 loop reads CASSWAPGTGELFF. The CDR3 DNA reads TGCGCCAGCAGCTGGGCACCCGGCACCGGGGAGCTGTTTTTT.

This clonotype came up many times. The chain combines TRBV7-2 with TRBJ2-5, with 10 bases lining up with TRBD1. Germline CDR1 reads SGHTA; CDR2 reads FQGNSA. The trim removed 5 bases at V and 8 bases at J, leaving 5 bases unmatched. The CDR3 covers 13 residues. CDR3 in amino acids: CASSLRDRGTQYF. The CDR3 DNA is TGTGCCAGCAGCCTCCGGGACAGGGGTACCCAGTACTTC.

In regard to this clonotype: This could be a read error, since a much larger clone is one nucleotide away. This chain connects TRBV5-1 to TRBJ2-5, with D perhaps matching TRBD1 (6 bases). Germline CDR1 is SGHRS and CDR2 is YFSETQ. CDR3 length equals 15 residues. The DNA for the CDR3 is TGCGCCAGCAGCTTGGTCGGGGACAACCAAGGGACCCAGTACTTC. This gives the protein CASSLVGDNQGTQYF.

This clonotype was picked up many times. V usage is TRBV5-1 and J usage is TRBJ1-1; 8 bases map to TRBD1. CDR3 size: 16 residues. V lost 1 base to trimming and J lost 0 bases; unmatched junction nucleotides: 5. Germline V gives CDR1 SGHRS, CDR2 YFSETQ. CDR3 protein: CASSLPRGRLNTEAFF. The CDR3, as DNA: TGCGCCAGCAGCTTGCCCAGGGGGCGTCTGAACACTGAAGCTTTCTTT.

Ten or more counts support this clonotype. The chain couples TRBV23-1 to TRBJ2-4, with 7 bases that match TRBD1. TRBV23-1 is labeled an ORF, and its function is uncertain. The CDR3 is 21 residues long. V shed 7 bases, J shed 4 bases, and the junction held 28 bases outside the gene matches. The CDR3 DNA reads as TGCGCCAGCACCATCGTGAAGACAGGGACCCACTTCAGAGAATCTAAAAACATTCAGTACTTC. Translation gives CASTIVKTGTHFRESKNIQYF.

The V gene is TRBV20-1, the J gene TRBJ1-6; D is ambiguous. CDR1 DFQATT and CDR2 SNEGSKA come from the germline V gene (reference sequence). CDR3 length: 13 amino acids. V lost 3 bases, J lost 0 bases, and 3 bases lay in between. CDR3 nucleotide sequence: TGCAGTGCTAGCAGCTCCTATAATTCACCCCTCCACTTT. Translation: CSASSSYNSPLHF.

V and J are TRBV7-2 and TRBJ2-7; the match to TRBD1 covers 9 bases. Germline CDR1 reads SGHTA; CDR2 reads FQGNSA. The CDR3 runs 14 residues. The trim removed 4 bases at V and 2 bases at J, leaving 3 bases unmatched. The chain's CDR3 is CASSSRDRAYEQYF. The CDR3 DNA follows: TGTGCCAGCAGCTCCCGGGACAGGGCCTACGAGCAGTACTTC. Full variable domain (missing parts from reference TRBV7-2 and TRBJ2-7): GAGVSQSPSNKVTEKGKDVELRCDPISGHTALYWYRQSLGQGLEFLIYFQGNSAPDKSGLPSDRFSAERTGGSVSTLTIQRTQQEDSAVYLCASSSRDRAYEQYFGPGTRLTVT.

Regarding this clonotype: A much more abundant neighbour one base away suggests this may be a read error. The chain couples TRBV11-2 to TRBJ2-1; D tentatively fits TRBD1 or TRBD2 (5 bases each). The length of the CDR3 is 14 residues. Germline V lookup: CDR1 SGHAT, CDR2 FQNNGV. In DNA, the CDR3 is TGTGCCAGCAGCGCCGGTATATGGGGGAATGAGCAGTCCTTC. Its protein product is CASSAGIWGNEQSF.

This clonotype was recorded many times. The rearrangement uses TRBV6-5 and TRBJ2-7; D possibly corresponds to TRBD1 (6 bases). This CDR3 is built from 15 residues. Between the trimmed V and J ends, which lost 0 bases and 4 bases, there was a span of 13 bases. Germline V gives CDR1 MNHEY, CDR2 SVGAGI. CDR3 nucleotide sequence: TGTGCCAGCAGTTACTCGAAGGGGCAGGGGTACGAGCAGTACTTC. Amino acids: CASSYSKGQGYEQYF.